Each of the 26 T cell receptor beta chains below was sequenced from the same sample in a study of technical replicates of blood from a few donors. Sequencing used immunoSEQ multiplex PCR; TCRdb keeps in-frame clones, though not all of them. The data show approximately 99,000 clones, approximately 96% seen once. The sequenced material came from T cells isolated from PBMCs. These receptors came from a human donor in good health.

The rearrangement uses TRBV29-1 and TRBJ2-2; 13 bases are a match to TRBD2. CDR1 and CDR2 (germline): SQVTM, ANQGSEA. This CDR3 is 14 amino acids long. V shed 7 bases, J shed 5 bases, and the junction held 4 bases outside the gene matches. The CDR3 bases are TGCAGCGCCTGGACTAGCGGGAGTACCGGGGAGCTGTTTTTT. Translation: CSAWTSGSTGELFF.

The gene calls are TRBV12-1 and TRBJ2-7; the D call TRBD2 from the table was never checked on the DNA. TRBV12-1 is assigned pseudogene status. This CDR3 is 13 amino acids long. CDR3 loop: CASSSGLTYEQYF. The DNA of the CDR3 is TGTGCCAGCAGCTCGGGACTCACCTACGAGCAGTACTTC.

The rearrangement joins TRBV21-1 to TRBJ2-7; the table's D call TRBD2 went unverified against the DNA. TRBV21-1 is labeled a pseudogene. The CDR3 consists of 12 residues. CDR3 protein: CASSLAGDEQYF. CDR3 DNA sequence: TGTGCCAGCAGCCTAGCGGGAGACGAGCAGTACTTC.

The chain carries TRBV27 and TRBJ1-5; no clear D. CDR1 and CDR2 from the germline V gene are MNHEY and SMNVEV (reference sequence). Trimming took off 3 bases at V and 0 bases at J, with 9 bases between the two ends. The CDR3 length is 15 residues. The CDR3 sequence: CASSFGQFSNQPQHF. The CDR3 DNA is TGTGCCAGCAGTTTTGGCCAGTTTAGCAATCAGCCCCAGCATTTT.

The chain joins TRBV9 to TRBJ2-4, with D perhaps matching TRBD2 (5 bases). The CDR3 is 15 residues long. Germline loops: CDR1 SGDLS, CDR2 YYNGEE. Trimming removed 4 bases from V and 9 bases from J, with 20 bases in between. CDR3: CASSPPEYEGLIQYF. The CDR3 nucleotides are TGTGCCAGCAGCCCTCCGGAGTATGAGGGCCTCATTCAGTACTTC.

This chain connects TRBV15 to TRBJ2-7; the D gene is possibly TRBD1 (7 bases). The germline V gene encodes CDR1 LNHNV and CDR2 YYDKDF (reference sequence). Trimming stripped 5 bases from V and 7 bases from J, with 18 bases between. This CDR3 has 14 residues. CDR3 nucleotides: TGTGCCACCAGCGGAGGGGGCGCCCTACGGGAGCAGTACTTC. Protein product: CATSGGGALREQYF.

V gene TRBV7-7 combines with J gene TRBJ1-4; no clear D. Germline values: CDR1 SSHAT, CDR2 FNYEAQ (reference sequence). Trimming took off 5 bases at V and 6 bases at J, with 13 bases between the two ends. This CDR3 is 14 amino acids long. The CDR3 sequence is CASSPAGRHEKLFF. In DNA, the CDR3 is TGTGCCAGCAGCCCAGCCGGGAGGCATGAAAAACTGTTTTTT.

V usage is TRBV7-3 and J usage is TRBJ2-2; 7 bases fit TRBD2. The CDR3 totals 16 residues. V shed 5 bases and J 5 bases; nucleotides not matched to a gene: 11. The germline V gene has CDR1 SGHTA and CDR2 FQGTGA. CDR3 protein: CASSLRDYRSTGELFF. CDR3 DNA: TGTGCCAGCAGCCTCCGGGACTATAGATCAACCGGGGAGCTGTTTTTT.

The CDR3: CASSLGVGSETQYF. In nucleotides, the CDR3 is TGCGCCAGCAGCTTGGGAGTGGGGAGTGAGACCCAGTACTTC. The chain couples TRBV5-1 to TRBJ2-5, with D tentatively TRBD2 (5 bases). The CDR3 is 14 amino acids. The V gene lost 0 bases and the J gene lost 5 bases, with 11 bases spanning the gap. Per the germline V gene, CDR1 is SGHRS and CDR2 is YFSETQ. Complete variable domain (other parts from reference TRBV5-1 and TRBJ2-5): KAGVTQTPRYLIKTRGQQVTLSCSPISGHRSVSWYQQTPGQGLQFLFEYFSETQRNKGNFPGRFSGRQFSNSRSEMNVSTLELGDSALYLCASSLGVGSETQYFGPGTRLLVL.

The J gene is TRBJ2-7, the V gene TRBV4-3; 9 bases are a match to TRBD1. Germline loops: CDR1 LGHNA, CDR2 YSLEER. Trimming removed 4 bases from V and 1 base from J; junction bases left unmatched: 5. This CDR3 region has 15 residues. CDR3 region: CASSRAGTGSYEQYF. CDR3 nucleotides: TGCGCCAGCAGCCGGGCCGGGACAGGGTCCTACGAGCAGTACTTC.

The chain links TRBV28 to TRBJ1-3, with TRBD1 matching over 10 bases. The germline V gene encodes CDR1 MDHEN and CDR2 SYDVKM. The CDR3 length is 16 residues. J lost 5 bases, V lost 4 bases, and 8 bases had no gene match. The CDR3 protein is CASSSFGTGVRNTIYF. The DNA of the CDR3 is TGTGCCAGCAGTTCTTTTGGGACAGGGGTGCGAAACACCATATATTTT.

This clone was seen just once. The chain couples TRBV7-2 to TRBJ2-1, with 8 bases aligning to TRBD2. Germline CDR1 and CDR2: SGHTA and FQGNSA. Losses at the gene ends were 5 bases for V and 6 bases for J; bases not matched to a gene: 12. There are 16 residues in the CDR3. Written as DNA, the CDR3 is TGTGCCAGCAGCCCGGATGGGACTAGTAGATTCAATGAGCAGTTCTTC. Translated: CASSPDGTSRFNEQFF.

V is TRBV6-1 and J is TRBJ2-1, with TRBD2 matching over 9 bases. V lost 6 bases and J lost 8; bases outside the gene matches: 8. The length of the CDR3 is 14 residues. Germline assignment: CDR1 MNHNS and CDR2 SASEGT. The CDR3 bases are TGTGCCAGCAGCCCGGGACTAGCATCCGATGAGCAGTTCTTC. This gives the protein CASSPGLASDEQFF.

This chain uses TRBV28 with TRBJ2-7; D remains unclear. Per the germline V gene, CDR1 is MDHEN and CDR2 is SYDVKM. Trimming removed 6 bases from V and 2 bases from J, with 8 bases in between. The CDR3 sequence is 12 residues long. The CDR3 DNA sequence: TGTGCCAGCAGCCCTAATCCCTACGAGCAGTACTTC. Translation: CASSPNPYEQYF.

V is TRBV10-1 and J is TRBJ2-7; 13 bases agree with TRBD2. The CDR3 is 16 residues long. Germline loops: CDR1 WNHNN, CDR2 SYGVQD (reference sequence). V lost 0 bases to trimming and J lost 6 bases; unmatched junction nucleotides: 5. CDR3 DNA: TGCGCCAGCAGTGAGTCTTCGGGACTAGCGGGGAGCGAGCAGTACTTC. It codes for CASSESSGLAGSEQYF.

The chain has TRBV4-1 and TRBJ2-3; 8 bases line up with TRBD2. From germline, CDR1 is MGHRA and CDR2 YSYEKL. V dropped 0 bases and J dropped 5; count of bases not matched to a gene: 1. CDR3 length equals 14 residues. The CDR3 spells CASSQELAEDTQYF. DNA of the CDR3: TGCGCCAGCAGCCAAGAACTAGCGGAAGATACGCAGTATTTT.

V usage is TRBV11-2 and J usage is TRBJ2-7, with 10 bases that match TRBD2. Trimming removed 5 bases from V and 3 bases from J; junction bases left unmatched: 7. Germline V gene lookup returns CDR1 SGHAT and CDR2 FQNNGV. The CDR3 consists of 15 residues. CDR3 coding DNA: TGTGCCAGCAGCCACAGGACTAGCGGAAGCTACGAGCAGTACTTC. The encoded protein is CASSHRTSGSYEQYF.

The V gene is TRBV30, the J gene TRBJ2-1; D is perhaps TRBD2 (5 bases). Germline V lookup: CDR1 GTSNPN, CDR2 SVGIG (reference sequence). Trimming took 2 bases from V and 5 from J, leaving 19 bases between them. This CDR3 is 16 amino acids long. The CDR3 loop is CAWSPSLTGWNNEQFF. The CDR3 coding sequence is TGTGCCTGGAGTCCATCATTAACGGGGTGGAACAATGAGCAGTTCTTC. The full variable domain, rest sourced from reference TRBV30 and TRBJ2-1, is SQTIHQWPATLVQPVGSPLSLECTVEGTSNPNLYWYRQAAGRGLQLLFYSVGIGQISSEVPQNLSASRPQDRQFILSSKKLLLSDSGFYLCAWSPSLTGWNNEQFFGPGTRLTVL.

The gene calls are TRBV18 and TRBJ1-1; TRBD1 matches at 8 bases. The CDR3 is 15 residues long. The V and J ends lost 4 bases and 4 bases, in that order; junction bases with no gene match: 8. Germline V lookup: CDR1 KGHSH, CDR2 LQKENI. The CDR3 region has the DNA TGTGCCAGCTCACGGGGCGGACAGGGCGGCACTGAAGCTTTCTTT. Its protein product is CASSRGGQGGTEAFF.

This clone has just one count. The chain couples TRBV7-2 to TRBJ2-3; 9 bases align to TRBD2. The ends lost 2 bases at V and 1 base at J; junction bases unmatched: 1. CDR1 is SGHTA, CDR2 FQGNSA, per germline. The CDR3 extends over 15 amino acids. The CDR3 reads CASSLLAGGTDTQYF. The CDR3 coding sequence is TGTGCCAGCAGCTTATTAGCGGGAGGCACAGATACGCAGTATTTT.

This chain links TRBV4-3 with TRBJ2-7; perhaps TRBD2 as D (6 bases). V lost 0 bases and J 4 bases, leaving 10 bases between the germline ends. The CDR3 contains 14 residues. Germline V lookup: CDR1 LGHNA, CDR2 YSLEER. CDR3 amino acids: CASSQDEGTYEQYF. CDR3 bases: TGCGCCAGCAGCCAAGATGAGGGGACTTACGAGCAGTACTTC.

The gene calls are TRBV27 and TRBJ1-2, with D perhaps matching TRBD1 (5 bases). V was pared by 10 bases and J by 10 bases, with 19 bases between. Germline lookup yields CDR1 MNHEY and CDR2 SMNVEV (reference sequence). The CDR3 is made up of 12 amino acids. CDR3 residues: CATSDIGGLYTF. The DNA of the CDR3 is TGTGCCACCTCAGATATCGGGGGACTCTACACCTTC.

This chain connects TRBV9 to TRBJ2-4; tentatively, D is TRBD2 (6 bases). This CDR3 is built from 14 residues. Trimming left V 4 bases short and J 5 bases short, with 13 bases between. Germline V gene lookup returns CDR1 SGDLS and CDR2 YYNGEE. The CDR3 sequence is CASSYRERENIQYF. The DNA of the CDR3 is TGTGCCAGCAGCTACCGGGAGCGAGAAAACATTCAGTACTTC.

The chain couples TRBV6-5 to TRBJ1-2; possibly TRBD1 for D (6 bases). The CDR3 extends over 13 amino acids. Germline loops: CDR1 MNHEY, CDR2 SVGAGI. The V end lost 6 bases, the J end lost 8 bases, and 16 bases lay between the germline ends. The CDR3, as DNA: TGTGCCAGCAGGGCCACAGGGATTTGGGGCTACACCTTC. Translated: CASRATGIWGYTF.

This clone turned up a few times. The chain is built from TRBV9 and TRBJ1-1, with TRBD1 as a possible D gene (5 bases). Germline V gene lookup returns CDR1 SGDLS and CDR2 YYNGEE. The CDR3 runs 13 residues. The V end was cut by 4 bases, the J end by 1 base, with 8 bases between. DNA of the CDR3: TGTGCCAGCAGCCCTACAGGGAACACTGAAGCTTTCTTT. Its protein product is CASSPTGNTEAFF.

This chain uses TRBV4-2 with TRBJ1-3, with 8 bases identical to TRBD1. V gave up 1 base and J gave up 4 bases; unmatched junction bases: 3. This CDR3 contains 15 residues. Per germline, CDR1 LGHNA and CDR2 YNFKEQ. The CDR3 loop is CASSQGQGNGNTIYF. CDR3 coding DNA: TGTGCCAGCAGCCAAGGACAGGGGAACGGAAACACCATATATTTT.